The clone carrying this T cell receptor (beta chain) has only a few counts. Its specificity is not known. This CDR3 has 14 amino acids. The germline V gene has CDR1 SGHDT and CDR2 YYEEEE. V shed 3 bases and J shed 3 bases, with 12 bases lying between them. These data come from a study of T-cell memory formation after mild COVID-19. Study background: TCR clusters were mostly donor specific. Study results and limitations: Later expanders leaned CD4+, whereas clones that contracted between day 15 and 85 were balanced CD4/CD8.

Each CDR3 protein gets one entry after TCRdb re-called the 5' RACE reads with MiXCR. The sample lists about 320,000 distinct CDR3 sequences, around an eighth occurring once. The sequence derives from a man younger than 35 who had mild COVID-19 (a few samples of this study predate the infection). Cell type and time point are not known. Sequencing input: PBMCs or a T cell subset sorted from them (not recorded which). The chain links TRBV5-6 to TRBJ1-2, with TRBD1 as a possible D gene (5 bases). CDR3 in amino acids: CASSSDTTYYGYTF. Here the CDR3 DNA reads TGTGCCAGCAGCTCGGACACGACTTACTATGGCTACACCTTC.